The 29 T cell receptor beta chains given below trace back to one sample, sequenced in a study of early stage breast cancer tumors (dated by TCRdb to about 2017). Receptors were amplified or captured by the immunoSEQ multiplex PCR assay. Sourced from immuneACCESS, this table was stored by TCRdb with only in-frame sequences that have V and J called. A share of the clones is absent; for the studies checked, an unresolved V gene accounts for under half, and the remainder has no known explanation. The sample table holds roughly 34,000 clones, of which roughly 70% were seen once. Clones ranked in the top ten supply roughly 7.4% of the sample. The sequencing sample was made of blood. All receptors come from a person aged 55 to 69 with breast cancer.

This clone was picked up a small number of times. The chain combines TRBV28 with TRBJ2-1; a weak D match, TRBD1 (7 bases). The CDR3 has 15 residues. V lost 5 bases and J lost 7, with 18 bases in between. Germline assignment: CDR1 MDHEN and CDR2 SYDVKM. The CDR3 DNA sequence: TGTGCCAGCAGTGGGCCCAGGGGGGATAGGAATGAGCAGTTCTTC. The encoded protein is CASSGPRGDRNEQFF.

The chain joins TRBV6-6 to TRBJ2-2, with D hard to call. Germline V gives CDR1 MNHNY, CDR2 SVGAGI (reference sequence). CDR3 length: 15 amino acids. V was shortened by 4 bases and J by 4 bases, with 13 bases between the two germline ends. The CDR3 region has the DNA TGTGCCAGCAGTTGGAAACGCCCGAGCACCGGGGAGCTGTTTTTT. It translates to CASSWKRPSTGELFF.

V usage is TRBV19 and J usage is TRBJ2-7; no clear D. Looked up from germline, CDR1 is LNHDA and CDR2 is SQIVND (reference sequence). The CDR3 spans 15 residues. Trimming removed 7 bases at V and 3 bases at J, with 19 bases between. Written as DNA, the CDR3 is TGTGCCAGTACCCCGACCCACCAGCCCATCTACGAGCAGTACTTC. Translating gives CASTPTHQPIYEQYF.

J is TRBJ2-3 and V is TRBV27; 8 positions match TRBD2. Unmatched junction bases numbered 11, after V lost 3 bases and J lost 3 bases. CDR1 is MNHEY, CDR2 SMNVEV, per germline (reference sequence). The CDR3 spans 17 residues. The CDR3 region has the DNA TGTGCCAGCAGTTTTGGGACTAGTCGATTAAAGACAGATACGCAGTATTTT. Translation gives CASSFGTSRLKTDTQYF.

This rearrangement joins TRBV28 to TRBJ1-5; D not resolved. The V gene lost 6 bases and the J gene lost 4 bases, with 10 bases spanning the gap. The CDR3 is made up of 13 amino acids. Germline V gene sequence: CDR1 MDHEN, CDR2 SYDVKM. The DNA for the CDR3 is TGTGCCAGCAGACGACGGGGAAATCAGCCCCAGCATTTT. It codes for CASRRRGNQPQHF.

The rearrangement links TRBV14 to TRBJ1-2; D gene uncertain. The germline V gene encodes CDR1 SGHDN and CDR2 FVKESK. There are 13 residues in the CDR3. V was pared by 0 bases and J by 4 bases, with 6 bases between. The CDR3 region has the DNA TGTGCCAGCAGCCAAGACCAGGTCTATGGCTACACCTTC. Amino acids: CASSQDQVYGYTF.

This sequence joins TRBV15 and TRBJ2-3; D call uncertain. The V gene lost 0 bases and the J gene lost 3 bases, with 4 bases spanning the gap. The CDR3 length is 13 residues. From germline, CDR1 is LNHNV and CDR2 YYDKDF (reference sequence). CDR3 protein: CATSRDSTDTQYF. The CDR3 DNA follows: TGTGCCACCAGCAGAGATTCGACAGATACGCAGTATTTT.

This sequence joins TRBV7-8 and TRBJ2-7; 7 nucleotides align to TRBD2. CDR1 is SGHVS, CDR2 FQNEAQ, per germline. The J segment lost 0 bases and the V segment lost 2 bases, leaving 1 base of the junction unmatched. The CDR3 loop spans 14 amino acids. This CDR3 reads CASSLSGNSYEQYF. CDR3 nucleotide sequence: TGTGCCAGCAGCTTAAGCGGGAACTCCTACGAGCAGTACTTC.

This sequence joins TRBV28 and TRBJ1-1; a possible D gene is TRBD1 (6 bases). V lost 6 bases, J lost 9 bases, and 17 bases lay in between. The CDR3 runs 13 residues. In germline, CDR1 is MDHEN, CDR2 SYDVKM. CDR3 in DNA: TGTGCCAGCAGCCCGCCAACAGGGTCAAAAGCTTTCTTT. It specifies CASSPPTGSKAFF.

The chain recombines TRBV18 with TRBJ1-4; 7 bases fit TRBD1. CDR3 length: 15 residues. Germline trimming cut 3 bases from V and 6 bases from J; bases unmatched to any gene: 7. CDR1 KGHSH and CDR2 LQKENI come from the germline V gene. The CDR3: CASSPQTGRYEKLFF. Here the CDR3 DNA reads TGTGCCAGCTCACCGCAGACAGGGCGATATGAAAAACTGTTTTTT. Drawing the rest from reference TRBV18 and TRBJ1-4, the complete variable domain is NAGVMQNPRHLVRRRGQEARLRCSPMKGHSHVYWYRQLPEEGLKFMVYLQKENIIDESGMPKERFSAEFPKEGPSILRIQQVVRGDSAAYFCASSPQTGRYEKLFFGSGTQLSVL.

The chain joins TRBV19 to TRBJ2-1; TRBD2 agrees at 12 bases. V gave up 4 bases and J gave up 9 bases; unmatched junction bases: 10. The CDR3 is 16 residues long. CDR1 and CDR2 (germline): LNHDA, SQIVND (reference sequence). The CDR3 nucleotides are TGTGCCAGTAGTAAACTAGCGGGGGGTCCCGGGATTGAGCAGTTCTTC. Its protein product is CASSKLAGGPGIEQFF.

The chain combines TRBV10-3 with TRBJ2-5; maybe TRBD2 (5 bases). This CDR3 contains 13 residues. The germline gives CDR1 ENHRY, CDR2 SYGVKD. The ends were cut back, 10 bases at V and 7 bases at J, with 19 bases in the middle. The CDR3 loop is CATSGQSAGTQYF. The CDR3 coding sequence is TGTGCCACCTCTGGGCAGTCCGCGGGGACCCAGTACTTC.

This clone was detected only once. The J gene is TRBJ1-1, the V gene TRBV10-3; D gene ambiguous. Trimming stripped 1 base from V and 4 bases from J, with 16 bases between. Germline assignment: CDR1 ENHRY and CDR2 SYGVKD. The CDR3 loop spans 16 amino acids. The CDR3 loop reads CAISEYLTTTGTEAFF. CDR3 nucleotides: TGTGCCATCAGTGAGTACCTAACAACAACGGGCACTGAAGCTTTCTTT.

This rearrangement joins TRBV20-1 to TRBJ2-5; D is ambiguous. Trimming took 3 bases from V and 2 from J, leaving 4 bases between them. This CDR3 region has 11 residues. The germline V gene encodes CDR1 DFQATT and CDR2 SNEGSKA (reference sequence). The CDR3 DNA is TGCAGTGCTAGTCCTCAAGAGACCCAGTACTTC. Its protein product is CSASPQETQYF.

The J gene is TRBJ2-7, the V gene TRBV28; the match to TRBD2 covers 12 bases. CDR3 length equals 15 residues. Germline values: CDR1 MDHEN, CDR2 SYDVKM. After removal of 7 bases from V and 2 bases from J, the junction contained 6 bases not matched to a gene. In DNA form, the CDR3 reads TGTGCCAGCACCCCCCGGACTAGCGGGGCCTACGAGCAGTACTTC. This gives the protein CASTPRTSGAYEQYF. The variable domain in full, completed from reference TRBV28 and TRBJ2-7, reads DVKVTQSSRYLVKRTGEKVFLECVQDMDHENMFWYRQDPGLGLRLIYFSYDVKMKEKGDIPEGYSVSREKKERFSLILESASTNQTSMYLCASTPRTSGAYEQYFGPGTRLTVT.

V gene TRBV16 combines with J gene TRBJ2-7; possibly TRBD1 for D (6 bases). V lost 3 bases, J lost 3 bases, and 18 bases lay in between. The CDR3 runs 16 residues. The germline V gene encodes CDR1 KGHSY and CDR2 FQNENV. The DNA for the CDR3 is TGTGCCAGCAGCCACCTTCAACAGGGTCGAAACTACGAGCAGTACTTC. Its translation is CASSHLQQGRNYEQYF. The full variable domain, in which reference TRBV16 and TRBJ2-7 provide the parts outside the CDR3, is GEEVAQTPKHLVRGEGQKAKLYCAPIKGHSYVFWYQQVLKNEFKFLISFQNENVFDETGMPKERFSAKCLPNSPCSLEIQATKLEDSAVYFCASSHLQQGRNYEQYFGPGTRLTVT.

The rearrangement joins TRBV19 to TRBJ1-4, with D uncertain. Deletions cut 2 bases from V and 8 bases from J, with 6 bases between. The CDR3 totals 12 residues. From germline, CDR1 is LNHDA and CDR2 SQIVND (reference sequence). CDR3 sequence (DNA): TGTGCCAGTAGTATAATAGGCGAAAAACTGTTTTTT. Its translation is CASSIIGEKLFF.

The rearrangement joins TRBV6-5 to TRBJ2-3; TRBD1 matches at 8 bases. The germline CDR1 and CDR2 sequences are MNHEY and SVGAGI. The V gene end was trimmed by 5 bases and the J gene end by 2 bases; junction bases not matched to a gene: 6. The CDR3 length is 15 residues. CDR3 sequence reads: CASSPDRGNTDTQYF. CDR3 sequence (DNA): TGTGCCAGCAGTCCTGACAGGGGTAACACAGATACGCAGTATTTT.

The V call is TRBV27, the J call TRBJ1-2; D is uncertain. Germline V lookup: CDR1 MNHEY, CDR2 SMNVEV (reference sequence). Trimming shortened V by 0 bases and J by 2 bases, and 16 bases separated the two germline ends. CDR3 length equals 17 residues. As DNA, the CDR3 is TGTGCCAGCAGTTTATCGAAATTGGGTTCTAGAAACTATGGCTACACCTTC. This codes for CASSLSKLGSRNYGYTF.

The chain recombines TRBV28 with TRBJ1-3; maybe TRBD1 (5 bases). Germline V gene lookup returns CDR1 MDHEN and CDR2 SYDVKM. CDR3 size: 17 residues. Trimming left V 5 bases short and J 2 bases short, with 19 bases between. The CDR3 region has the DNA TGTGCCAGCAGTCCCGTGGGTCGAGGGGCAACTGGAAACACCATATATTTT. Amino acids: CASSPVGRGATGNTIYF.

This clone was detected only once. The rearrangement uses TRBV13 and TRBJ2-7, with 7 bases aligning to TRBD1. CDR1 is PRHDT and CDR2 is FYEKMQ in the germline V gene (reference sequence). The CDR3 spans 17 residues. With 0 bases clipped from V and 3 bases from J, the junction kept 11 bases outside the gene matches. CDR3 sequence (DNA): TGTGCCAGCAGCTTAGGGCAGGGGGTTAAGCCTTTCTACGAGCAGTACTTC. Its translation is CASSLGQGVKPFYEQYF.

This sequence joins TRBV28 and TRBJ1-5, with D possibly being TRBD1 (5 bases). The V gene lost 6 bases and the J gene lost 3 bases, with 15 bases spanning the gap. CDR3 length: 15 residues. Per the germline V gene, CDR1 is MDHEN and CDR2 is SYDVKM. CDR3 loop: CASSPSQGSNQPQHF. The DNA for the CDR3 is TGTGCCAGCAGCCCTTCCCAGGGCTCCAATCAGCCCCAGCATTTT. Full variable domain (remainder filled in from reference TRBV28 and TRBJ1-5): DVKVTQSSRYLVKRTGEKVFLECVQDMDHENMFWYRQDPGLGLRLIYFSYDVKMKEKGDIPEGYSVSREKKERFSLILESASTNQTSMYLCASSPSQGSNQPQHFGDGTRLSIL.

The chain recombines TRBV19 with TRBJ1-4; tentative D call: TRBD1 (5 bases). This CDR3 contains 15 residues. The germline V gene has CDR1 LNHDA and CDR2 SQIVND (reference sequence). Trimming shortened V by 5 bases and J by 7 bases, and 17 bases separated the two germline ends. The CDR3 here is CASSFNPGVREKLFF. The CDR3 nucleotides are TGTGCCAGTAGTTTCAACCCGGGGGTTCGTGAAAAACTGTTTTTT.

This chain uses TRBV25-1 with TRBJ2-1; possibly TRBD1 or TRBD2 for D (5 bases each). This CDR3 is built from 17 residues. Germline-derived CDR1 and CDR2 are MGHDK and SYGVNS. The germline V and J ends were trimmed by 5 bases and 0 bases, with 17 bases remaining between them. The CDR3 DNA reads TGTGCCAGCAGTCCCGGGGCGAACCGCCTCTCCTACAATGAGCAGTTCTTC. Protein sequence: CASSPGANRLSYNEQFF.

The V and J genes are TRBV7-9 and TRBJ2-1, with D hard to call. Looked up from germline, CDR1 is SEHNR and CDR2 is FQNEAQ (reference sequence). The CDR3 consists of 17 residues. V was clipped by 5 bases and J by 3 bases, with 20 bases between them. The CDR3 is CASSPHGFVSDYNEQFF. The DNA of the CDR3 is TGTGCCAGCAGCCCCCACGGGTTTGTATCGGACTACAATGAGCAGTTCTTC.

The genes are TRBV27 and TRBJ1-1; 8 nucleotides agree with TRBD1. Trimming at V came to 5 bases and at J to 3 bases, leaving 11 bases not matched to a gene. Germline CDR1 is MNHEY and CDR2 is SMNVEV (reference sequence). CDR3 length equals 16 residues. CDR3 coding DNA: TGTGCCAGCAGTCCTTTCACGGGACAGGTATACACTGAAGCTTTCTTT. As protein: CASSPFTGQVYTEAFF.

This clone was observed a few times. This rearrangement joins TRBV7-6 to TRBJ1-6; 9 nucleotides align to TRBD1. Germline V gives CDR1 SGHVS, CDR2 FNYEAQ. The CDR3 covers 16 residues. V gave up 5 bases and J gave up 7 bases; unmatched junction bases: 9. Here the CDR3 DNA reads TGTGCCAGCAGCCCGGGGACAGGGCCATCCAATTCACCCCTCCACTTT. This codes for CASSPGTGPSNSPLHF.

This chain connects TRBV28 to TRBJ2-1; D possibly uses TRBD1 or TRBD2 (5 bases each). The CDR3 is made up of 15 amino acids. CDR1 and CDR2 (germline): MDHEN, SYDVKM. V dropped 6 bases and J dropped 5 bases, with 17 bases sitting between them. CDR3 residues: CASSNTSWDHNEQFF. CDR3 in DNA: TGTGCCAGCAGCAACACGAGCTGGGACCACAATGAGCAGTTCTTC.

The V gene is TRBV6-4, the J gene TRBJ1-1; 8 nucleotides align to TRBD1. The V gene end was trimmed by 2 bases and the J gene end by 1 base; junction bases not matched to a gene: 9. The CDR3 sequence is 17 residues long. CDR1 is MRHNA, CDR2 SNTAGT, per germline. The CDR3 nucleotides are TGTGCCAGCAGTGACACCGACAGGGGCCACGCGAACACTGAAGCTTTCTTT. Encoded protein: CASSDTDRGHANTEAFF.